This T cell receptor (beta chain) is from a study of regulatory T cells in long-lasting Graves disease. At the level of the study: Patients met the persistent Graves' disease definition after over 5 years of antithyroid drugs with positive TSH receptor antibodies.

TCR beta libraries were built with iRepertoire HTBI primers and Arm-PCR of CDR3 regions. TCRdb redid the calling of the multiplex PCR reads with MiXCR, one entry per CDR3 protein. The data hold 350,000 to 500,000 distinct CDR3 sequences, with around a fifth observed a single time. CDR3 size: 13 residues. CDR1 is SGHRS, CDR2 YFSETQ, per germline. V was trimmed by 0 bases and J by 6 bases, leaving 7 bases between them. The time point was: persistent/refractory GD, antithyroid drugs over 5 years with positive TRAb. With RNA extracted from PBMCs as input, the TCR library was made. Ten or more counts support this clonotype.

The sequenced sample was peripheral blood mononuclear cells (PBMCs), obtained when the disease was refractory, from a patient treated with antithyroid drugs. The V call is TRBV5-1, the J call TRBJ1-5; no firm D call. This sequence originates from a female donor with Graves disease. DNA for the CDR3: TGCGCCAGCAGCTTGGAAGGGCCTCAGCCCCAGCATTTT. This encodes CASSLEGPQPQHF.